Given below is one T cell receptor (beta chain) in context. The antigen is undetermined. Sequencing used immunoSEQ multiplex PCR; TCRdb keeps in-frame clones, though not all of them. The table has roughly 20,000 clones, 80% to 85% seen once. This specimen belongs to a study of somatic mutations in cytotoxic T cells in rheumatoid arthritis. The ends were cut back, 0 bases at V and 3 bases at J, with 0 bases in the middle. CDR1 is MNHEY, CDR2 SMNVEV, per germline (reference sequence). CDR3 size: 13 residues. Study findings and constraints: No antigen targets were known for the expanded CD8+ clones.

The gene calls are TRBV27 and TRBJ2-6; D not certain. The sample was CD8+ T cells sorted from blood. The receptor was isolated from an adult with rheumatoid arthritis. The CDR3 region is CASSLSGANVLTF. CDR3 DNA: TGTGCCAGCAGTTTATCTGGGGCCAACGTCCTGACTTTC.